Following are 31 T cell receptor beta chains from one sample sequenced in a study of identical twins. MiXCR was run by TCRdb on the 5' RACE reads, yielding one entry per CDR3 protein. The sample holds 200,000 to 250,000 distinct CDR3 sequences, roughly 13% seen once. The sample taken for sequencing was memory (CD45RO+) T cells sorted from blood. Source of these receptors: a woman between 18 and 30 years old in good health.

This clonotype appeared many times. CDR3 amino acids: CASSRRAEAFF. The CDR3 nucleotides are TGTGCCAGCAGCCGGAGGGCTGAAGCTTTCTTT. This chain uses TRBV12-3 or TRBV12-4 with TRBJ1-1; D gene ambiguous. CDR3 length equals 11 residues. Trimming cost V 6 bases and J 6 bases, with 8 bases left between them.

The chain carries TRBV9 and TRBJ2-1; possible D gene TRBD2, 6 bases. In germline, CDR1 is SGDLS, CDR2 YYNGEE. The V end lost 2 bases, the J end lost 2 bases, and 11 bases lay between the germline ends. The CDR3 spans 15 residues. The CDR3 nucleotides are TGTGCCAGCAGCGTCGCTTGGGGGGCCTACAATGAGCAGTTCTTC. Its protein is CASSVAWGAYNEQFF.

The chain links TRBV7-9 to TRBJ2-7; D may be TRBD1 or TRBD2 (7 bases each). The ends were cut back, 4 bases at V and 3 bases at J, with 19 bases in the middle. This CDR3 spans 16 amino acids. Germline V lookup: CDR1 SEHNR, CDR2 FQNEAQ (reference sequence). The CDR3 coding sequence is TGTGCCAGCAGCTCCACCAGGGGGGGAGGTTTCTACGAGCAGTACTTC. It yields the protein CASSSTRGGGFYEQYF.

J is TRBJ2-3 and V is TRBV27, with 10 bases aligning to TRBD2. The ends lost 2 bases at V and 0 bases at J; junction bases unmatched: 14. The CDR3 contains 20 residues. CDR1 MNHEY and CDR2 SMNVEV come from the germline V gene (reference sequence). CDR3 residues: CASSLMARASGGHSTDTQYF. The CDR3 DNA sequence: TGTGCCAGCAGTTTAATGGCCAGGGCTAGCGGGGGCCACAGCACAGATACGCAGTATTTT.

There are a few counts of this clonotype. The chain employs TRBV5-1 and TRBJ2-3; 9 bases map to TRBD2. CDR1 is SGHRS and CDR2 is YFSETQ in the germline V gene. The CDR3 runs to 15 residues. The trim removed 4 bases at V and 1 base at J, leaving 4 bases unmatched. The CDR3: CASSGWTSGTDTQYF. As DNA, the CDR3 is TGCGCCAGCAGCGGTTGGACTAGCGGCACAGATACGCAGTATTTT.

The table lists this clonotype with many counts. The V and J genes are TRBV20-1 and TRBJ2-3; D is possibly TRBD2 (6 bases). Trimming took 5 bases from V and 0 from J, leaving 12 bases between them. This CDR3 has 14 amino acids. Germline assignment: CDR1 DFQATT and CDR2 SNEGSKA (reference sequence). Here the CDR3 reads CSASGTYSTDTQYF. The DNA of the CDR3 is TGCAGTGCTTCCGGGACTTATAGCACAGATACGCAGTATTTT.

The V call is TRBV5-1, the J call TRBJ2-1; 10 bases map to TRBD2. With V trimmed by 5 bases and J by 5 bases, 7 bases remained unmatched. From germline, CDR1 is SGHRS and CDR2 YFSETQ. CDR3 size: 15 residues. The CDR3 reads CASRLSGGPNNEQFF. As DNA, the CDR3 is TGCGCCAGCAGGCTTAGCGGGGGGCCTAACAATGAGCAGTTCTTC.

This clonotype was counted a few times. This sequence joins TRBV5-5 and TRBJ2-1; 10 nucleotides match TRBD2. V dropped 4 bases and J dropped 6; count of bases not matched to a gene: 10. The CDR3 totals 16 residues. The V gene's germline CDR1 is SGHKS and CDR2 YYEKEE (reference sequence). The chain's CDR3 is CASSPMPGLALNEQFF. The CDR3 DNA is TGTGCCAGCAGCCCGATGCCGGGACTAGCGCTCAATGAGCAGTTCTTC.

This clonotype has more than one count but fewer than ten. The chain combines TRBV30 with TRBJ2-3; D gene uncertain. V was clipped by 3 bases and J by 2 bases, with 6 bases between them. Germline-derived CDR1 and CDR2 are GTSNPN and SVGIG (reference sequence). The CDR3 has 12 residues. The CDR3 region has the DNA TGTGCCTGGAGCAAGATCACAGATACGCAGTATTTT. Amino acids: CAWSKITDTQYF.

This clonotype was counted a few times. The chain is built from TRBV15 and TRBJ2-5; D ambiguous. Per the germline V gene, CDR1 is LNHNV and CDR2 is YYDKDF (reference sequence). The CDR3 runs 15 residues. Trimming removed 4 bases from V and 5 bases from J, with 17 bases in between. The CDR3 region is CATSKGRPKEETQYF. In DNA, the CDR3 is TGTGCCACCAGCAAAGGACGGCCGAAGGAGGAGACCCAGTACTTC. Full variable domain (missing parts from reference TRBV15 and TRBJ2-5): DAMVIQNPRYQVTQFGKPVTLSCSQTLNHNVMYWYQQKSSQAPKLLFHYYDKDFNNEADTPDNFQSRRPNTSFCFLDIRSPGLGDTAMYLCATSKGRPKEETQYFGPGTRLLVL.

V is TRBV4-3 and J is TRBJ2-1, with TRBD2 matching 13 bases. The CDR3 loop spans 19 amino acids. J was trimmed by 2 bases and V by 5 bases; bases with no gene match: 12. Looked up from germline, CDR1 is LGHNA and CDR2 is YSLEER. The CDR3 DNA reads TGCGCCAGCAGCAAAATGGGACAGGGACTAGCGGGAACCTACAATGAGCAGTTCTTC. Translated, it gives CASSKMGQGLAGTYNEQFF.

This clonotype was recorded at least ten times. The genes are TRBV12-3 or TRBV12-4 and TRBJ1-2; 7 bases map to TRBD1. The CDR3 loop spans 14 amino acids. V was clipped by 6 bases and J by 8 bases; unmatched bases: 12. CDR3 nucleotides: TGTGCCAGCAGGCCCGGACAGGATTTTTTAGGCTACACCTTC. As protein: CASRPGQDFLGYTF.

This clonotype was picked up a small number of times. This chain uses TRBV12-3 or TRBV12-4 with TRBJ2-4; D is undetermined. The CDR3 has 12 amino acids. Trimming removed 2 bases from V and 4 bases from J, with 3 bases in between. In DNA form, the CDR3 reads TGTGCCAGCAGTTTAAGGAAAAACATTCAGTACTTC. This codes for CASSLRKNIQYF.

This clonotype was recorded many times. The chain combines TRBV20-1 with TRBJ2-3; D not resolved. The V gene lost 5 bases and the J gene lost 4 bases, with 13 bases spanning the gap. The CDR3 is 13 residues long. CDR1 and CDR2 (germline): DFQATT, SNEGSKA (reference sequence). The CDR3 DNA reads TGCAGTGCTTACCCCGAAACCCCAGATACGCAGTATTTT. Its translation: CSAYPETPDTQYF.

The CDR3 region has the DNA TGTGCCAGATCCGGGAAACCACAAGAGACCCAGTACTTC. The encoded protein is CARSGKPQETQYF. The genes are TRBV2 and TRBJ2-5, with D perhaps matching TRBD2 (5 bases). CDR1 SNHLY and CDR2 FYNNEI come from the germline V gene. CDR3 length equals 13 residues. Trimming removed 9 bases from V and 2 bases from J, with 13 bases in between. The whole variable domain, filled in from reference TRBV2 and TRBJ2-5, reads EPEVTQTPSHQVTQMGQEVILRCVPISNHLYFYWYRQILGQKVEFLVSFYNNEISEKSEIFDDQFSVERPDGSNFTLKIRSTKLEDSAMYFCARSGKPQETQYFGPGTRLLVL.

The chain couples TRBV9 to TRBJ2-3; D remains ambiguous. V shed 0 bases and J shed 5 bases, with 7 bases lying between them. The CDR3 contains 13 residues. CDR1 is SGDLS, CDR2 YYNGEE, per germline. The DNA of the CDR3 is TGTGCCAGCAGCGTAGACCAGGAAGATACGCAGTATTTT. Its protein is CASSVDQEDTQYF.

In this sample, this clonotype turned up a few times. The chain uses TRBV2 and TRBJ1-5; a weak D match, TRBD1 (5 bases). The V gene lost 7 bases and the J gene lost 6 bases, with 10 bases spanning the gap. There are 12 residues in the CDR3. Per germline, CDR1 SNHLY and CDR2 FYNNEI. This chain's CDR3 is CASTTGVQPQHF. The CDR3 DNA sequence: TGTGCCAGCACTACGGGGGTTCAGCCCCAGCATTTT.

This clonotype has only a few counts. The chain has TRBV11-2 and TRBJ2-1; no definite D call. V lost 1 base to trimming and J lost 9 bases, with 7 bases between them. The CDR3 consists of 12 residues. CDR1 and CDR2 (germline): SGHAT, FQNNGV. CDR3 nucleotides: TGTGCCAGCAGCTTAGCCTGGCGTGAGCAGTTCTTC. Protein product: CASSLAWREQFF.

The gene calls are TRBV27 and TRBJ1-5, with 7 bases aligning to TRBD1. Germline trimming cut 6 bases from V and 1 base from J; bases unmatched to any gene: 9. The CDR3 loop spans 16 amino acids. Germline CDR1 MNHEY, CDR2 SMNVEV (reference sequence). The CDR3 nucleotides read TGTGCCAGCAGCCCTATCCCAGGGGGAAGCAATCAGCCCCAGCATTTT. Amino acids: CASSPIPGGSNQPQHF.

The rearrangement links TRBV20-1 to TRBJ1-2, with a possible D match to TRBD1 (5 bases). The CDR3 is 13 amino acids. Germline V lookup: CDR1 DFQATT, CDR2 SNEGSKA (reference sequence). V lost 3 bases to trimming and J lost 2 bases, with 10 bases between them. The CDR3 sequence is CSASGAGNYGYTF. In DNA, the CDR3 is TGCAGTGCTAGCGGGGCGGGGAACTATGGCTACACCTTC.

The chain carries TRBV10-3 and TRBJ2-3, with D unresolved. This CDR3 region has 17 residues. Trimming left V 5 bases short and J 3 bases short, with 21 bases between. Germline V gives CDR1 ENHRY, CDR2 SYGVKD. CDR3 sequence (DNA): TGTGCCATCAGTTATAAGGGCGACTTGGGCCCAACAGATACGCAGTATTTT. Protein: CAISYKGDLGPTDTQYF.

This clonotype was observed at least ten times. The chain links TRBV12-3 or TRBV12-4 to TRBJ2-7, with no clear D. This CDR3 has 14 amino acids. V lost 5 bases to trimming and J lost 0 bases, with 11 bases between them. Written as DNA, the CDR3 is TGTGCCAGCAGTGCTCGACAAGACTCCTACGAGCAGTACTTC. Its translation is CASSARQDSYEQYF.

This clonotype showed up just a few times. J is TRBJ1-3 and V is TRBV11-2; perhaps TRBD1 as D (6 bases). The germline CDR1 and CDR2 sequences are SGHAT and FQNNGV. Trimming took 6 bases from V and 7 from J, leaving 13 bases between them. CDR3 length: 13 amino acids. Written as DNA, the CDR3 is TGTGCCAGCAGGACGATGACAGGCAACACCATATATTTT. Its protein product is CASRTMTGNTIYF.

The chain is built from TRBV27 and TRBJ2-2, with 13 bases identical to TRBD2. Germline values: CDR1 MNHEY, CDR2 SMNVEV (reference sequence). The CDR3 is made up of 17 amino acids. The V gene end was trimmed by 5 bases and the J gene end by 7 bases; junction bases not matched to a gene: 10. CDR3 nucleotide sequence: TGTGCCAGCAGTCCGATCGGACTAGCGGGAGTTATCGGGGAGCTGTTTTTT. Translation gives CASSPIGLAGVIGELFF.

The rearrangement uses TRBV19 and TRBJ2-1; 7 positions match TRBD2. Germline V lookup: CDR1 LNHDA, CDR2 SQIVND (reference sequence). The junction had 6 bases not matched to a gene; V was cut back by 1 base and J by 6 bases. The CDR3 has 15 residues. CDR3 DNA: TGTGCCAGTAGTATAGTACGGGGAGGGAGCAATGAGCAGTTCTTC. Amino acids: CASSIVRGGSNEQFF.

In this sample, this clonotype turned up a few times. J is TRBJ1-6 and V is TRBV27; D is possibly TRBD1 (5 bases). The V gene's germline CDR1 is MNHEY and CDR2 SMNVEV (reference sequence). The CDR3 consists of 15 residues. Trimming removed 5 bases from V and 7 bases from J, with 15 bases in between. The CDR3 DNA follows: TGTGCCAGCAGTATCGGTCCAGGGAACAATTCACCCCTCCACTTT. The encoded protein is CASSIGPGNNSPLHF.

This clonotype was counted a few times. V is TRBV19 and J is TRBJ2-1; no clear D. The CDR3 runs 16 residues. Trimming pared 1 base from V and 4 bases from J, leaving 14 bases between. Germline V gene data show CDR1 as LNHDA and CDR2 as SQIVND (reference sequence). The CDR3 DNA reads as TGTGCCAGTAGTATAGGGGCCCAGCGAACATACAATGAGCAGTTCTTC. Translating it yields CASSIGAQRTYNEQFF.

The rearrangement uses TRBV7-8 and TRBJ1-1; D is ambiguous. CDR3 size: 13 residues. The germline V and J ends were trimmed by 7 bases and 5 bases, with 14 bases remaining between them. Germline V CDR1 and CDR2: SGHVS, FQNEAQ. The CDR3 protein is CASTFDGLTEAFF. CDR3 DNA sequence: TGTGCCAGCACCTTTGACGGGCTGACTGAAGCTTTCTTT.

In its sample, this clonotype was seen many times. The genes are TRBV5-6 and TRBJ2-3, with 10 bases lining up with TRBD2. This CDR3 has 17 amino acids. The germline V gene encodes CDR1 SGHDT and CDR2 YYEEEE. Trimming took 0 bases from V and 4 from J; bases not matched to a gene: 8. CDR3 sequence (DNA): TGTGCCAGCAGCTTGGTCCCAGCGGGAGGGCCGCCAGATACGCAGTATTTT. Protein product: CASSLVPAGGPPDTQYF. Full variable domain (rest looked up from reference TRBV5-6 and TRBJ2-3): DAGVTQSPTHLIKTRGQQVTLRCSPKSGHDTVSWYQQALGQGPQFIFQYYEEEERQRGNFPDRFSGHQFPNYSSELNVNALLLGDSALYLCASSLVPAGGPPDTQYFGPGTRLTVL.

This clonotype showed up many times. J is TRBJ2-5 and V is TRBV12-3 or TRBV12-4, with D possibly TRBD2 on 5 matching bases. V dropped 5 bases and J dropped 5 bases, with 12 bases sitting between them. The CDR3 has 13 residues. Here the CDR3 DNA reads TGTGCCAGCAGTCCCCGGGGTGTCGAGACCCAGTACTTC. As protein: CASSPRGVETQYF.

This clonotype was picked up a small number of times. The chain couples TRBV20-1 to TRBJ2-7; 10 nucleotides match TRBD1. Trimming took 5 bases from V and 2 from J; bases not matched to a gene: 9. This CDR3 has 15 residues. The germline gives CDR1 DFQATT, CDR2 SNEGSKA (reference sequence). The CDR3 DNA is TGCAGTGCTGCTACCCCGGGACAGGGGACCTACGAGCAGTACTTC. It encodes CSAATPGQGTYEQYF.